These 28 T cell receptor beta chains originate from one sample sequenced in a study of blood T cell repertoires in COVID-19. Only in-frame clones appear in the TCRdb table, and some are missing; sequencing was by immunoSEQ multiplex PCR. Found here are over 70,000 clones, 75% to 95% of them singletons; the top ten hold about 2.5%. The sequencing sample was made of peripheral blood. Receptors originate from a human donor with active COVID-19. The donor label of this sample is uncertain.

This chain links TRBV6-6 with TRBJ1-1; D is perhaps TRBD1 (5 bases). The CDR3 runs to 16 residues. V was cut by 0 bases and J by 0 bases, with 11 bases left in between. Germline values: CDR1 MNHNY, CDR2 SVGAGI (reference sequence). This CDR3 reads CASSYSDKGVNTEAFF. The CDR3 DNA reads as TGTGCCAGCAGTTACTCGGATAAAGGGGTGAACACTGAAGCTTTCTTT.

The chain employs TRBV4-3 and TRBJ1-1; weak D call: TRBD1 (5 bases). Germline CDR1 is LGHNA and CDR2 is YSLEER. The ends were cut back, 0 bases at V and 2 bases at J, with 7 bases in the middle. The CDR3 loop spans 14 amino acids. DNA for the CDR3: TGCGCCAGCAGCCAAGATCAGGGCAACACTGAAGCTTTCTTT. Translation gives CASSQDQGNTEAFF.

The chain is built from TRBV5-1 and TRBJ2-7, with D uncertain. The length of the CDR3 is 15 residues. Trimming left V 5 bases short and J 8 bases short, with 23 bases between. CDR1 and CDR2 (germline): SGHRS, YFSETQ. The CDR3 protein is CASSNMTTNPLKQYF. Here the CDR3 DNA reads TGCGCCAGCAGTAACATGACAACCAACCCGCTGAAGCAGTACTTC.

The chain links TRBV3-1 (or the pseudogene TRBV3-2) to TRBJ2-1, with TRBD1 matching over 8 bases. Germline lookup yields CDR1 LGHDT and CDR2 YNNKEL (reference sequence). The CDR3 loop spans 13 amino acids. With 5 bases clipped from V and 9 bases from J, the junction kept 6 bases outside the gene matches. This CDR3 reads CASSKTGGGEQFF. The CDR3 nucleotides read TGTGCCAGCAGCAAAACAGGGGGTGGTGAGCAGTTCTTC.

The chain is built from TRBV18 and TRBJ1-4; D gene ambiguous. Germline V gene sequence: CDR1 KGHSH, CDR2 LQKENI. This CDR3 has 14 residues. V lost 1 base, J lost 6 bases, and 9 bases lay in between. CDR3 coding DNA: TGTGCCAGCTCACCACTAGCCGGGGATGAAAAACTGTTTTTT. Translating gives CASSPLAGDEKLFF.

The chain joins TRBV5-4 to TRBJ1-6; 7 bases are a match to TRBD1. The length of the CDR3 is 15 residues. CDR1 is SGHNT, CDR2 YYREEE, per germline (reference sequence). The ends lost 4 bases at V and 7 bases at J; junction bases unmatched: 8. The CDR3 DNA reads as TGTGCCAGCAGCAAGTTCGACAGGGACAATTCACCCCTCCACTTT. Translating gives CASSKFDRDNSPLHF.

The chain joins TRBV5-1 to TRBJ1-2; possible D gene TRBD1, 6 bases. Trimming stripped 1 base from V and 3 bases from J, with 13 bases between. The CDR3 contains 15 residues. The germline V gene has CDR1 SGHRS and CDR2 YFSETQ. The CDR3 loop reads CASSLNAGAHYGYTF. CDR3 DNA sequence: TGCGCCAGCAGCTTGAATGCAGGGGCGCACTATGGCTACACCTTC.

J is TRBJ2-2 and V is TRBV7-9; TRBD1 matches at 11 bases. From germline, CDR1 is SEHNR and CDR2 FQNEAQ (reference sequence). The J segment lost 6 bases and the V segment lost 5 bases, leaving 8 bases of the junction unmatched. The CDR3 has 16 amino acids. CDR3 in DNA: TGTGCCAGCAGCGCATGGACAGGGGGCAACGCCGGGGAGCTGTTTTTT. Protein: CASSAWTGGNAGELFF.

This clone was observed once. This chain uses TRBV14 with TRBJ2-1, with 8 bases that match TRBD1. Germline V gene data show CDR1 as SGHDN and CDR2 as FVKESK. Trimming at V came to 6 bases and at J to 16 bases, leaving 11 bases not matched to a gene. The CDR3 contains 12 residues. CDR3: CASSQIRDRRFF. The CDR3 bases are TGTGCCAGCAGTCAGATCCGGGACAGGAGATTCTTC.

The gene calls are TRBV4-3 and TRBJ2-3; 8 bases line up with TRBD2. V trimming: 3 bases; J trimming: 6 bases; junction bases outside the gene matches: 11. CDR3 length: 16 amino acids. Germline loops: CDR1 LGHNA, CDR2 YSLEER. CDR3 residues: CASSQFGGASGDTQYF. CDR3 DNA: TGCGCCAGCAGCCAGTTCGGGGGGGCCTCGGGGGATACGCAGTATTTT.

V usage is TRBV10-3 and J usage is TRBJ1-2, with no clear D. V was clipped by 2 bases and J by 0 bases, with 7 bases between them. Germline V gene data show CDR1 as ENHRY and CDR2 as SYGVKD. This CDR3 is built from 14 residues. The CDR3 DNA follows: TGTGCCATCAGTGAGGCAGGAACTAACTATGGCTACACCTTC. Amino acid sequence: CAISEAGTNYGYTF.

The chain couples TRBV7-8 to TRBJ1-5; the D is unclear. Germline lookup yields CDR1 SGHVS and CDR2 FQNEAQ. Trimming removed 0 bases from V and 5 bases from J, with 11 bases in between. This CDR3 comprises 15 residues. In nucleotides, the CDR3 is TGTGCCAGCAGCTTAGCGCTCGGGGTGGATCAGCCCCAGCATTTT. This translates into CASSLALGVDQPQHF.

The table lists this clone with a few counts. The chain links TRBV11-2 to TRBJ2-7, with D perhaps TRBD1 (5 bases). Germline CDR1 reads SGHAT; CDR2 reads FQNNGV. The CDR3 totals 16 residues. Deletions cut 5 bases from V and 0 bases from J, with 17 bases between. In DNA form, the CDR3 reads TGTGCCAGCAGCCACCTACTCGACAGTAACTCCTACGAGCAGTACTTC. It codes for CASSHLLDSNSYEQYF.

The genes are TRBV18 and TRBJ2-7, with a weak D call TRBD2 (5 bases). This CDR3 has 15 residues. Between the trimmed V and J ends, which lost 2 bases and 1 base, there was a span of 12 bases. In germline, CDR1 is KGHSH, CDR2 LQKENI. The CDR3 coding sequence is TGTGCCAGCTCACCATCTTGGGAGCAGTCCTACGAGCAGTACTTC. Its translation: CASSPSWEQSYEQYF.

V usage is TRBV12-3 or TRBV12-4 and J usage is TRBJ1-4; the D gene is possibly TRBD1 (6 bases). This CDR3 has 13 amino acids. The germline V and J ends were trimmed by 6 bases and 11 bases, with 16 bases remaining between them. In nucleotides, the CDR3 is TGTGCCAGCAGGGGGGCCGGCGAGGGGAAACTGTTTTTT. Protein sequence: CASRGAGEGKLFF.

The rearrangement joins TRBV4-1 to TRBJ2-1, with 10 bases fitting TRBD2. Losses at the gene ends were 4 bases for V and 2 bases for J; bases not matched to a gene: 8. CDR1 is MGHRA, CDR2 YSYEKL, per germline. The CDR3 length is 17 residues. The CDR3 region has the DNA TGCGCCAGCAGCCTCACTAGCGGGGCGTACGCCTACAATGAGCAGTTCTTC. The encoded protein is CASSLTSGAYAYNEQFF.

V usage is TRBV7-8 and J usage is TRBJ2-2; a weak D match, TRBD1 (6 bases). The CDR3 loop spans 17 amino acids. Germline V lookup: CDR1 SGHVS, CDR2 FQNEAQ. V lost 0 bases, J lost 4 bases, and 15 bases lay in between. The CDR3: CASSLAPSGTSTGELFF. The CDR3 DNA reads as TGTGCCAGCAGCTTAGCTCCGTCCGGGACATCCACCGGGGAGCTGTTTTTT.

By share of the sample, this clone is medium-sized. The chain carries TRBV11-2 and TRBJ2-5; 10 bases agree with TRBD1. CDR1 SGHAT and CDR2 FQNNGV come from the germline V gene. Trimming removed 5 bases from V and 5 bases from J; junction bases left unmatched: 8. CDR3 size: 15 residues. CDR3 DNA: TGTGCCAGCAGCCCGACAGGGGGCGCGTTGGAGACCCAGTACTTC. Translating it yields CASSPTGGALETQYF. The variable domain in full, completed from reference TRBV11-2 and TRBJ2-5, reads EAGVAQSPRYKIIEKRQSVAFWCNPISGHATLYWYQQILGQGPKLLIQFQNNGVVDDSQLPKDRFSAERLKGVDSTLKIQPAKLEDSAVYLCASSPTGGALETQYFGPGTRLLVL.

The chain uses TRBV11-2 and TRBJ2-5; TRBD2 aligns across 15 bases. V dropped 5 bases and J dropped 1; count of bases not matched to a gene: 2. CDR1 and CDR2 (germline): SGHAT, FQNNGV. The CDR3 extends over 16 amino acids. The CDR3 loop reads CASSRGLAGGQETQYF. The CDR3 DNA is TGTGCCAGCAGCAGGGGACTAGCGGGGGGCCAAGAGACCCAGTACTTC.

J is TRBJ1-1 and V is TRBV19, with D tentatively TRBD1 (6 bases). Trimming took off 5 bases at V and 8 bases at J, with 21 bases between the two ends. The germline gives CDR1 LNHDA, CDR2 SQIVND (reference sequence). This CDR3 contains 15 residues. CDR3 protein: CASSLLRGAAGEAFF. In DNA form, the CDR3 reads TGTGCCAGTAGTCTACTCCGGGGGGCGGCTGGGGAAGCTTTCTTT.

Notes on this clone: The junction and the germline gene differ at one end; a read error may be behind it. The V call is TRBV6-1, the J call TRBJ1-4, with TRBD1 matching 7 bases. The CDR3 has 16 residues. The germline V gene has CDR1 MNHNS and CDR2 SASEGT. CDR3 coding DNA: TGTGCCAGCAGTGAAGTTGGGACAGCAACCAATGAAAAACTGTTTTTT. Translated: CASSEVGTATNEKLFF.

The genes are TRBV7-9 and TRBJ2-2, with D uncertain. The V end was cut by 0 bases, the J end by 5 bases, with 10 bases between. The CDR3 extends over 15 amino acids. Germline CDR1 and CDR2: SEHNR and FQNEAQ (reference sequence). DNA of the CDR3: TGTGCCAGCAGCTTAGCTTCTGCTACTACCGGGGAGCTGTTTTTT. This sequence encodes CASSLASATTGELFF.

This chain's CDR3 is CASSHVAGGTSTDTQYF. For the CDR3, the DNA is TGTGCCAGCAGCCACGTAGCGGGGGGGACTAGCACAGATACGCAGTATTTT. The gene calls are TRBV3-1 (or the pseudogene TRBV3-2) and TRBJ2-3; TRBD2 aligns across 11 bases. The CDR3 consists of 17 residues. Germline trimming cut 3 bases from V and 0 bases from J; bases unmatched to any gene: 5. CDR1 is LGHDT and CDR2 is YNNKEL in the germline V gene (reference sequence).

The CDR3 loop reads CASSLVGRAGSPLHF. DNA for the CDR3: TGTGCCAGCAGCTTAGTCGGCAGGGCTGGCTCACCCCTCCACTTT. The V gene is TRBV11-2, the J gene TRBJ1-6; D might be TRBD1 (5 bases). The CDR3 consists of 15 residues. Trimming cost V 1 base and J 10 bases, with 14 bases left between them. The V gene's germline CDR1 is SGHAT and CDR2 FQNNGV.

The chain joins TRBV6-2 or TRBV6-3 to TRBJ1-5; D is ambiguous. CDR3 length: 11 amino acids. Germline V lookup: CDR1 MNHEY, CDR2 SVGEGT. V was pared by 4 bases and J by 12 bases, with 10 bases between. As DNA, the CDR3 is TGTGCCAGCAGTTCACTAACCTACCAGCATTTT. Protein sequence: CASSSLTYQHF.

V is TRBV9 and J is TRBJ1-1; D ambiguous. The V and J ends lost 4 bases and 3 bases respectively, with 13 bases between them. This CDR3 comprises 14 residues. Per the germline V gene, CDR1 is SGDLS and CDR2 is YYNGEE. CDR3 sequence (DNA): TGTGCCAGCAGCCCTACCATGGGAGACACTGAAGCTTTCTTT. Translated, it gives CASSPTMGDTEAFF.

CDR3 DNA: TGTGCCAGCAAGAGACAGGGACTGTACAATGAGCAGTTCTTC. Encoded protein: CASKRQGLYNEQFF. The rearrangement joins TRBV21-1 to TRBJ2-1; the table assigns TRBD1, which was not confirmed against the DNA. TRBV21-1 constitutes a pseudogene. This CDR3 is built from 14 residues.

This sequence joins TRBV7-6 and TRBJ2-7; TRBD2 agrees at 8 bases. V gave up 1 base and J gave up 2 bases; unmatched junction bases: 4. The CDR3 covers 15 residues. Germline-derived CDR1 and CDR2 are SGHVS and FNYEAQ. The CDR3 region is CASSLGGGPTYEQYF. CDR3 nucleotides: TGTGCCAGCAGCTTAGGCGGGGGGCCGACCTACGAGCAGTACTTC.